This entry features one T cell receptor (beta chain) sequence. Antigen: not known. Method: immunoSEQ multiplex PCR; TCRdb's copy keeps in-frame clones and lacks some. This table has approximately 53,000 clones, approximately 90% appearing once. The donors were members of the validation cohort, which comprised 120 subjects and was separate from the first cohort of 600 to 800 subjects. The data derive from a study of cytomegalovirus exposure and HLA in healthy donors. Study information: Later, an analysis reported that the 110 or so validation repertoires had used the same platform as the approximately 720 first-cohort repertoires. General observations from the study: Reportedly, cytomegalovirus status was diagnosed with high sensitivity and specificity. Despite most TCR sequences being rare, some public TCRs occurred in many donors.

Per germline, CDR1 LGHNA and CDR2 YSLEER. CDR3 length: 13 amino acids. V was trimmed by 1 base and J by 5 bases, leaving 9 bases between them. Material: PBMCs. The V gene is TRBV4-3, the J gene TRBJ2-7; possible D gene TRBD2, 5 bases. This sequence was found in a man aged 18 to 29 in good health and CMV-seronegative. The CDR3 DNA follows: TGCGCCAGCAGCCAAGTACGAGGGCACGAGCAGTACTTC. Amino acid sequence: CASSQVRGHEQYF.